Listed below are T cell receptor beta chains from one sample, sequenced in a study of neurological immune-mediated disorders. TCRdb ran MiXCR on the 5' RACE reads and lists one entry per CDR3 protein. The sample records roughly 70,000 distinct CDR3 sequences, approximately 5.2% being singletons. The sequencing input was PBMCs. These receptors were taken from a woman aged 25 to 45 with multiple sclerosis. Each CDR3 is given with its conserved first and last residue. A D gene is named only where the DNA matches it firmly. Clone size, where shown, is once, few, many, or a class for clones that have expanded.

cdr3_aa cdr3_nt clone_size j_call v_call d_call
CASSPGQGRPQHF TGTGCCAGCAGCCCGGGACAGGGAAGGCCCCAGCATTTT few TRBJ1-5 TRBV7-2 TRBD1
CASSSQTPLNTEAFF TGTGCCAGCAGCTCACAGACACCTCTGAACACTGAAGCTTTCTTT many TRBJ1-1 TRBV5-5 .
CSARGLLAEYNEQFF TGCAGTGCTCGGGGGCTACTAGCGGAATACAATGAGCAGTTCTTC many TRBJ2-1 TRBV20-1 TRBD2
CASSPTGLFNEQFF TGTGCCAGCAGCCCTACTGGATTATTCAATGAGCAGTTCTTC many TRBJ2-1 TRBV7-2 .
CASSHRVENTEAFF TGTGCCAGCAGCCACAGGGTGGAGAACACTGAAGCTTTCTTT few TRBJ1-1 TRBV5-6 .
CASSSPGGLAGVTDTQYF TGTGCCAGCAGTTCACCTGGGGGACTAGCGGGGGTCACAGATACGCAGTATTTT . TRBJ2-3 TRBV28 TRBD2
CATSRGNDGPSGGYTF TGTGCCACCAGCAGGGGCAACGACGGCCCGAGTGGAGGCTACACCTTC many TRBJ1-2 TRBV15 .
CASSKDRGEAFF TGTGCCAGCAGCAAGGACAGAGGCGAAGCTTTCTTT . TRBJ1-1 TRBV5-5 .
CASSLDGSTTYEQYF TGCGCCAGCAGCTTGGATGGGTCCACGACCTACGAGCAGTACTTC many TRBJ2-7 TRBV5-1 .
CASSLSEGSVPIYF TGTGCCAGCAGTTTATCCGAGGGGAGTGTGCCCATATATTTT few TRBJ1-3 TRBV12-3/TRBV12-4 .
CSASPGGNTDTQYF TGCAGTGCTAGCCCGGGGGGAAACACAGATACGCAGTATTTT once TRBJ2-3 TRBV20-1 TRBD2
CASSSTWYEQYF TGTGCCAGCAGCTCCACCTGGTACGAGCAGTACTTC many TRBJ2-7 TRBV3-1 .
CASSLGSRDSSGNTIYF TGCGCCAGCAGCTTAGGAAGCCGGGACAGCTCTGGAAACACCATATATTTT . TRBJ1-3 TRBV5-1 TRBD1
CSARGPMNTEAFF TGCAGTGCCAGGGGACCGATGAACACTGAAGCTTTCTTT . TRBJ1-1 TRBV20-1 .
CASSRRGGDTQYF TGTGCCAGCAGCCGCCGAGGAGGAGATACGCAGTATTTT many TRBJ2-3 TRBV3-1 .
CASTARPGNYGYTF TGTGCCAGCACCGCGCGCCCTGGGAACTATGGCTACACCTTC few TRBJ1-2 TRBV5-5 .
CSADRGYTF TGCAGTGCTGACAGGGGCTACACCTTC many TRBJ1-2 TRBV20-1 .
CASGGRVDTQYF TGTGCCAGCGGGGGAAGGGTGGATACGCAGTATTTT many TRBJ2-3 TRBV12-3/TRBV12-4 .
CSARSPGGNQPQHF TGCAGTGCTAGAAGCCCCGGGGGCAATCAGCCCCAGCATTTT many TRBJ1-5 TRBV20-1 .
CASSLLEGYGYTF TGTGCCAGCAGTTTATTAGAGGGGTATGGCTACACCTTC few TRBJ1-2 TRBV28 .
CASSLADGYYNEQFF TGCGCCAGCAGCTTGGCCGACGGTTACTACAATGAGCAGTTCTTC many TRBJ2-1 TRBV5-1 .
CSATFSDRDDYEQYF TGCAGTGCTACTTTTTCGGACAGGGATGACTACGAGCAGTACTTC many TRBJ2-7 TRBV20-1 TRBD1
CASSYSSMGGERFF TGTGCCAGCAGTTACTCCTCCATGGGGGGCGAGCGGTTCTTC many TRBJ2-1 TRBV6-6 .
CASSTDTYEQYF TGTGCCAGCAGCACAGATACCTACGAGCAGTACTTC many TRBJ2-7 TRBV12-3/TRBV12-4 .
CSAETGNYGYTF TGCAGTGCCGAGACAGGCAACTATGGCTACACCTTC many TRBJ1-2 TRBV20-1 .
CASSLLFDRDIYEQYF TGTGCCAGCAGTTTATTGTTCGACAGGGATATCTACGAGCAGTACTTC few TRBJ2-7 TRBV28 TRBD1
CASISARGTEAFF TGTGCCAGCATATCCGCTCGGGGGACTGAAGCTTTCTTT . TRBJ1-1 TRBV6-6 .
CASSIQPYGDTEAFF TGTGCCAGTAGTATACAGCCCTATGGTGACACTGAAGCTTTCTTT few TRBJ1-1 TRBV19 .
CASRNRGTEAFF TGTGCCAGTAGGAACAGGGGCACTGAAGCTTTCTTT few TRBJ1-1 TRBV19 TRBD1